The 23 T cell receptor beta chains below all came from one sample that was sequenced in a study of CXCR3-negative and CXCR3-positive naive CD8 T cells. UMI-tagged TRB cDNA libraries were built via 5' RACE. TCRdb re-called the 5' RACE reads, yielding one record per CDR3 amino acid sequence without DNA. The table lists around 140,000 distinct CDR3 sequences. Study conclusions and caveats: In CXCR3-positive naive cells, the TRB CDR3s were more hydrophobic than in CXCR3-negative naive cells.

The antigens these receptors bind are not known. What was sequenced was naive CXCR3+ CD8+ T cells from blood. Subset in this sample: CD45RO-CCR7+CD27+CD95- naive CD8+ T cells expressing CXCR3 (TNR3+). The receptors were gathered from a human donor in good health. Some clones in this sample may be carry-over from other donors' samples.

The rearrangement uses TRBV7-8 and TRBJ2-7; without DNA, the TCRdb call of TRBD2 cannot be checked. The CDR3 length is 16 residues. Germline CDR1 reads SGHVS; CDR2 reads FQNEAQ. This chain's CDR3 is CASSSLSGGSSYEQYF.

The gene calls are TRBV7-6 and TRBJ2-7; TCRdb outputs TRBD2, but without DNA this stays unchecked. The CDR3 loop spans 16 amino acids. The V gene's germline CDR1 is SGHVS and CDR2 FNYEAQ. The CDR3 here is CASSLALAGGQKEQYF.

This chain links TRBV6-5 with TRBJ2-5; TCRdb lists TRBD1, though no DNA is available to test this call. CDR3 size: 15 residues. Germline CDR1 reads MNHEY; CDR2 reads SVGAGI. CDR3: CASSYSGTGVETQYF.

CDR3 loop: CASSVRIDQPQHF. This chain uses TRBV6-5 with TRBJ1-5. CDR1 is MNHEY, CDR2 SVGAGI, per germline. The CDR3 totals 13 residues.

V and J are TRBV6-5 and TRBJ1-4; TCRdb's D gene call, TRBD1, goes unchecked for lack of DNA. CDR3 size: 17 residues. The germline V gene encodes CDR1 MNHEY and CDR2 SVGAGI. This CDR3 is CASSPKGLLWTNEKLFF.

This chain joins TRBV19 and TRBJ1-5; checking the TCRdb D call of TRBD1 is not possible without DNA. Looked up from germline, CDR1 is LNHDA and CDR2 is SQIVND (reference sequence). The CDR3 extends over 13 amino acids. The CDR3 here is CASSGQGLQPQHF. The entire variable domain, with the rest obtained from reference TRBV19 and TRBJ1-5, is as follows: DGGITQSPKYLFRKEGQNVTLSCEQNLNHDAMYWYRQDPGQGLRLIYYSQIVNDFQKGDIAEGYSVSREKKESFPLTVTSAQKNPTAFYLCASSGQGLQPQHFGDGTRLSIL.

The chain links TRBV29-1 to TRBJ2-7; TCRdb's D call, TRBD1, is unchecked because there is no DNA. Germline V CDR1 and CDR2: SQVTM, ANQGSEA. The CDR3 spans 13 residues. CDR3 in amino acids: CSVQTDQGYEQYF.

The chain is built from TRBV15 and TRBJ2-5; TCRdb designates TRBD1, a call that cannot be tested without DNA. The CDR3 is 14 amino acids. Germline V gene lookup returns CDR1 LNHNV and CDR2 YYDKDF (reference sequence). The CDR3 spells CATSGGQGRETQYF.

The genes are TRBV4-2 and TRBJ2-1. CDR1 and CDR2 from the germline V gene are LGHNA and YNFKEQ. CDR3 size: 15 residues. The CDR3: CASSQERGLFNEQFF.

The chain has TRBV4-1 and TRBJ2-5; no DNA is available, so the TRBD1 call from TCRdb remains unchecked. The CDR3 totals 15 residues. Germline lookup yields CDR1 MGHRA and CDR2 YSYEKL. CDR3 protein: CASSPQGRGQETQYF.

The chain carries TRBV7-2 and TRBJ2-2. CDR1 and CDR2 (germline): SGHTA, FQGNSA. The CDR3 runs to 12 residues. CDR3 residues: CASSLVTGELFF.

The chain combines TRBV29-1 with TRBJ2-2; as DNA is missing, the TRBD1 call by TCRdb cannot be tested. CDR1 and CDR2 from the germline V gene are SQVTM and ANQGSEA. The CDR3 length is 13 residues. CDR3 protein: CSAGTVNTGELFF.

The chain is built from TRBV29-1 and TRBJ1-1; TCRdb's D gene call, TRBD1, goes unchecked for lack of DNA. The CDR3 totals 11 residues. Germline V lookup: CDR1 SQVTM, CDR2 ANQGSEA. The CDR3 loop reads CSAVWGSEAFF.

CDR3 loop: CASSLGYTGELFF. V gene TRBV5-5 combines with J gene TRBJ2-2. Germline V gene lookup returns CDR1 SGHKS and CDR2 YYEKEE (reference sequence). The CDR3 has 13 amino acids.

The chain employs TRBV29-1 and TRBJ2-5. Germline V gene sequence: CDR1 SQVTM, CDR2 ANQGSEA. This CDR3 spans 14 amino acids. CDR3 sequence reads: CSVDGLAVGETQYF.

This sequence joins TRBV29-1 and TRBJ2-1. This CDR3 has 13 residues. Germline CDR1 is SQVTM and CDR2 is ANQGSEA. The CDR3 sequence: CSSGEGSYNEQFF.

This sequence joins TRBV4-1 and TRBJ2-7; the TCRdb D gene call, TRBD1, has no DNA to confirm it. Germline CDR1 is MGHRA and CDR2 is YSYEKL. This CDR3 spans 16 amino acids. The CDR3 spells CASSLTGTANSYEQYF.

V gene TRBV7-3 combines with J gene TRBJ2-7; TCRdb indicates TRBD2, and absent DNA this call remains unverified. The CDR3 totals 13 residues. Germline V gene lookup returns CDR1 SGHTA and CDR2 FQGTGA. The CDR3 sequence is CASSPGGRYEQYF.

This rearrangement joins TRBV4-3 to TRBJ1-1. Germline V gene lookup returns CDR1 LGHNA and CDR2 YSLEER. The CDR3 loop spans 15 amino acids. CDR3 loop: CASSQEVSVWTEAFF.

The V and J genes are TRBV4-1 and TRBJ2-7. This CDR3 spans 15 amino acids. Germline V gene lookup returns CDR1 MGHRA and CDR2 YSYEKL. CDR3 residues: CTSSPWSEPAYEQYF.

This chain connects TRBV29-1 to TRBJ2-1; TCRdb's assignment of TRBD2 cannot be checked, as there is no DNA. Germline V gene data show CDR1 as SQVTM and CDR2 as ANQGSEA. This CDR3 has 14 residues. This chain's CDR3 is CSVRASGRYNEQFF.

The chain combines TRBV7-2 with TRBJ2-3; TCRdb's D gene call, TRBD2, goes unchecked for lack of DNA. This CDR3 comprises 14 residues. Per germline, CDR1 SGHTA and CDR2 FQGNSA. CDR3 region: CASSLGTSGGPQYF.

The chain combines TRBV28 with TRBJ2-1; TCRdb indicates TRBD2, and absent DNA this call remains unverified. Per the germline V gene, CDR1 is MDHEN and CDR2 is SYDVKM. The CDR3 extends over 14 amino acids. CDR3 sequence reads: CASSSGLAGLVRFF. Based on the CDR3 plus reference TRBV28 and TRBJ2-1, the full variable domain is DVKVTQSSRYLVKRTGEKVFLECVQDMDHENMFWYRQDPGLGLRLIYFSYDVKMKEKGDIPEGYSVSREKKERFSLILESASTNQTSMYLCASSSGLAGLVRFFGPGTRLTVL.